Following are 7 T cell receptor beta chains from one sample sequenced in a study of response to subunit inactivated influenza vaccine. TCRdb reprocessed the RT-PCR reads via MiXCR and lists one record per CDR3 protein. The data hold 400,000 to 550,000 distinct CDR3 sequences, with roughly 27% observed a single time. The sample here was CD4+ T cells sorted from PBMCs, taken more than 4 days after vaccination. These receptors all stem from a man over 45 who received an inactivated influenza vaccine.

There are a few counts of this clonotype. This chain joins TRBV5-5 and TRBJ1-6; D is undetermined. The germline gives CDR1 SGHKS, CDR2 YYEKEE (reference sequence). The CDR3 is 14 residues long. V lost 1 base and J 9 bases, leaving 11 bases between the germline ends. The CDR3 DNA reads TGTGCCAGCAGCTTGAGCCAATGGGGTTCACCCCTCCACTTT. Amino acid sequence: CASSLSQWGSPLHF.

The CDR3 DNA follows: TGTGCCAGCAGGTTTAATATGGTGGGAGAGCAGTACTTC. Its translation is CASRFNMVGEQYF. The rearrangement links TRBV7-2 to TRBJ2-7; D not certain. The CDR3 consists of 13 residues. V lost 6 bases and J lost 7, with 16 bases in between. Germline assignment: CDR1 SGHTA and CDR2 FQGNSA.

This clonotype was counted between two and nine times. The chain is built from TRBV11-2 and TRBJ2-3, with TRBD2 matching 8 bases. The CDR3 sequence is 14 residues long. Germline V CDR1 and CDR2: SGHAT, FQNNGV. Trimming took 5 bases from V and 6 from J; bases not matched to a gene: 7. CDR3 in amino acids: CASSRSGGRDTQYF. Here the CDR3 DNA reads TGTGCCAGCAGCCGCAGCGGGGGTAGGGATACGCAGTATTTT.

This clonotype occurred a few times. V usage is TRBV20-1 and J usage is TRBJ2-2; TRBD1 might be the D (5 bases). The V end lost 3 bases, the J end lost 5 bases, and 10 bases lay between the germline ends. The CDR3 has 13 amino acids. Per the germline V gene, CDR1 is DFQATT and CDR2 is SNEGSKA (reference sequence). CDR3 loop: CSARTERTGELFF. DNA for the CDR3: TGCAGTGCTAGGACAGAGCGTACCGGGGAGCTGTTTTTT.

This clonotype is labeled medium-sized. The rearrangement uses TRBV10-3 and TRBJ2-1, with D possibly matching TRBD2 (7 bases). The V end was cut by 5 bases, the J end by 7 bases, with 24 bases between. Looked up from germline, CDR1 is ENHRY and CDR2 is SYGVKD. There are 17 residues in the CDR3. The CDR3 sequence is CAISTAGAPFRRNEQFF. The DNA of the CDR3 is TGTGCCATCAGTACCGCGGGGGCCCCATTTCGACGGAATGAGCAGTTCTTC.

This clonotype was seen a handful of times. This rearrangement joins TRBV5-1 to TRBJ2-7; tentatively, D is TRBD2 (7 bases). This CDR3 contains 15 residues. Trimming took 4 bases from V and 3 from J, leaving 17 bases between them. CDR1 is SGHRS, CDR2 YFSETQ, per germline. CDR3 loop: CASSRGGSGYYEQYF. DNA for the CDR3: TGCGCCAGCAGCAGAGGGGGTAGCGGGTACTACGAGCAGTACTTC.

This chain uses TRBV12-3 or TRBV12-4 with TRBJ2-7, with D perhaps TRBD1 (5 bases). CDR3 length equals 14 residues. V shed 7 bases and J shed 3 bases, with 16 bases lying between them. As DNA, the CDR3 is TGTGCCAGCACCCTGGGGCAGGGTGGCTACGAGCAGTACTTC. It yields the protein CASTLGQGGYEQYF.